The present TCR beta chain was sequenced within a study of Ad26.COV2.S vaccination and SARS-CoV-2 variants. Whole-study results and caveats: Total T cell responses may have been underestimated by the TCR breadth and depth analyses. Substantial breadth in spike-specific CD8+ and CD4+ T cell responses was reportedly seen after vaccination.

Only in-frame clones appear in the TCRdb table, and some are missing; sequencing was by immunoSEQ multiplex PCR. The data hold around 350,000 clones, with 90% to 95% observed a single time. On this clone itself: Its antigen remains unknown.

This CDR3 is 14 amino acids long. Germline CDR1 MNHEY, CDR2 SMNVEV (reference sequence). Trimming removed 4 bases at V and 6 bases at J, with 14 bases between. Sequences were derived from peripheral blood, sampled after recovery from COVID-19. The V and J genes are TRBV27 and TRBJ2-3; D unresolved. The TCR was taken from a human donor who had recovered from COVID-19. Here the CDR3 reads CASSWSWEGDTQYF. The CDR3 nucleotides read TGTGCCAGCAGTTGGAGTTGGGAAGGCGATACGCAGTATTTT.